This T cell receptor beta chain was profiled in a study of blood T cell repertoires in COVID-19. This CDR3 has 16 residues. Germline V lookup: CDR1 MNHEY, CDR2 SVGEGT. Trimming removed 6 bases at V and 0 bases at J, with 18 bases between. Study processing details: For nucleated cells, counts were estimated from reference gene primer amplification. The repertoire was sequenced with immunoSEQ multiplex PCR; TCRdb's copy has only in-frame clones and lacks some. That table gives V, J and clone size, and the DNA gave D and trimming. The sample includes about 220,000 clones, around four fifths of them seen just once.

What was sequenced was peripheral blood. The source of this sequence is a woman in her forties or fifties with acute or convalescent COVID-19. The chain joins TRBV6-2 or TRBV6-3 to TRBJ2-7; D is possibly TRBD2 (7 bases). The CDR3, as DNA: TGTGCCAGCAGCACCTGGGGGGGCGGAAGCTCCTACGAGCAGTACTTC. It codes for CASSTWGGGSSYEQYF.